The present TCR beta chain was sequenced within a study of blood T cell repertoires in COVID-19. Trimming stripped 7 bases from V and 8 bases from J, with 23 bases between. CDR1 and CDR2 from the germline V gene are LNHDA and SQIVND (reference sequence). There are 15 residues in the CDR3. This table comes from immunoSEQ multiplex PCR, and its TCRdb copy is limited to in-frame clones, with some not included. The table has roughly 230,000 clones, 85% to 95% seen once; the top ten hold more than 0.65%. This chain links TRBV19 with TRBJ1-2; D gene uncertain. This TCR derives from a man aged 25-40 years with COVID-19, enrolled during active disease. Material for sequencing was peripheral blood. Here the CDR3 reads CASTSVSGGRRGYTF. Written as DNA, the CDR3 is TGTGCCAGTACCTCGGTGTCAGGCGGGCGAAGAGGCTACACCTTC.